This TCR beta chain was captured in a study of T cell responses to AZD1222 COVID-19 vaccine. Assay used: immunoSEQ multiplex PCR; TCRdb lists only in-frame clones, some missing. This sample has roughly 120,000 clones, with roughly 93% found just once. CDR3 length: 11 amino acids. CDR1 and CDR2 (germline): DFQATT, SNEGSKA (reference sequence). Trimming took 6 bases from V and 1 from J, leaving 6 bases between them. The sample consisted of peripheral blood, taken on day 0 of AZD1222 vaccination. The genes are TRBV20-1 and TRBJ1-1; no definite D call. The receptor comes from an adult in good health. Here the CDR3 DNA reads TGCAGTGCCGGCAGGAACACTGAAGCTTTCTTT. Residues: CSAGRNTEAFF.